The 23 T cell receptor beta chains in this list originate from one sample, sequenced in a study of vaccination and CD4 T cells after COVID-19. Antigens of these TCRs are unknown. The treatment was: roughly 11-day PBMC culture with coronavirus spike peptide pools or control peptides (ViraFEST assay). Cultured CD4+ T cell DNA was sequenced using the Oncomine TCR Beta short-read assay. TCRdb fed the PCR reads into MiXCR, producing one record per CDR3 protein. The data hold more than 15,000 distinct CDR3 sequences, with roughly 30% observed a single time. Sequences were obtained from cultured CD4+ T cells from blood. The receptors were sampled from a human donor with COVID-19.

The V call is TRBV11-2, the J call TRBJ2-2; 13 positions match TRBD2. The CDR3 has 17 residues. The junction had 4 bases not matched to a gene; V was cut back by 5 bases and J by 1 base. In germline, CDR1 is SGHAT, CDR2 FQNNGV. This chain's CDR3 is CASSRTSGGVNTGELFF. CDR3 nucleotides: TGTGCCAGCAGCAGGACTAGCGGGGGCGTGAACACCGGGGAGCTGTTTTTT.

The V gene is TRBV5-8, the J gene TRBJ1-5; D gene unclear. The CDR3 contains 15 residues. Trimming cost V 0 bases and J 0 bases, with 7 bases left between them. The germline CDR1 and CDR2 sequences are SGHTS and YDEGEE. CDR3 amino acids: CASSLGRRSNQPQHF. CDR3 DNA sequence: TGTGCCAGCAGCTTGGGCAGGCGTAGCAATCAGCCCCAGCATTTT.

This clonotype has only a few counts. One end of the junction varies from germline; a read error may be responsible. This chain uses TRBV7-7 with TRBJ2-3, with 8 bases lining up with TRBD1. Germline CDR1 is SSHAT and CDR2 is FNYEAQ (reference sequence). The CDR3 is made up of 15 amino acids. This CDR3 is CASSGGQGISDTQYF. In DNA form, the CDR3 reads TGTGCTAGCAGCGGCGGACAGGGAATCTCAGATACGCAGTATTTT.

The V call is TRBV19, the J call TRBJ1-1, with D maybe TRBD1 (5 bases). V gave up 10 bases and J gave up 5 bases, with 17 bases separating them. CDR1 and CDR2 (germline): LNHDA, SQIVND (reference sequence). The CDR3 runs 13 residues. The CDR3 coding sequence is TGTGCCACTCGGGTCGAGGGGAGGACTGAAGCTTTCTTT. Protein product: CATRVEGRTEAFF.

This clonotype was observed a few times. The chain employs TRBV2 and TRBJ2-5; D gene ambiguous. The V and J ends lost 6 bases and 5 bases respectively, with 13 bases between them. Germline V CDR1 and CDR2: SNHLY, FYNNEI. This CDR3 region has 13 residues. CDR3 in DNA: TGTGCCAGCAGCGTGACATATTTCGAGACCCAGTACTTC. Its translation: CASSVTYFETQYF. The variable domain in full, completed from reference TRBV2 and TRBJ2-5, reads EPEVTQTPSHQVTQMGQEVILRCVPISNHLYFYWYRQILGQKVEFLVSFYNNEISEKSEIFDDQFSVERPDGSNFTLKIRSTKLEDSAMYFCASSVTYFETQYFGPGTRLLVL.

This clonotype was seen only once. V and J are TRBV12-5 and TRBJ2-5; 8 bases are shared with TRBD2. The CDR3 runs to 13 residues. V trimming: 10 bases; J trimming: 7 bases; junction bases outside the gene matches: 11. From germline, CDR1 is LGHNT and CDR2 FRNRAP. The DNA for the CDR3 is TGTGCTACCGGCCGGGGGGGCCTTTGGACCCAGTACTTC. Its protein is CATGRGGLWTQYF.

This clonotype was found a few times. The chain carries TRBV27 and TRBJ2-2; TRBD2 aligns across 10 bases. The junction had 2 bases not matched to a gene; V was cut back by 5 bases and J by 5 bases. The CDR3 loop spans 14 amino acids. Germline V gene sequence: CDR1 MNHEY, CDR2 SMNVEV (reference sequence). This chain's CDR3 is CASSRTSGTGELFF. DNA for the CDR3: TGTGCCAGCAGTAGGACTAGCGGTACCGGGGAGCTGTTTTTT.

Only a few counts were recorded for this clonotype. The rearrangement links TRBV6-1 to TRBJ1-6; D call uncertain. This CDR3 is 18 amino acids long. Germline V gives CDR1 MNHNS, CDR2 SASEGT. V lost 5 bases and J 0 bases, leaving 17 bases between the germline ends. The CDR3 is CASSRKDGESSYNSPLHF. The CDR3 nucleotides are TGTGCCAGCAGTCGCAAGGACGGAGAGAGCTCCTATAATTCACCCCTCCACTTT.

The chain employs TRBV7-9 and TRBJ2-7; a weak D match, TRBD1 (8 bases). Germline V CDR1 and CDR2: SEHNR, FQNEAQ (reference sequence). The V end lost 3 bases, the J end lost 3 bases, and 15 bases lay between the germline ends. The CDR3 runs to 15 residues. The CDR3 bases are TGTGCCAGCAGCTTGAACAGGGGGGGGAGCTACGAGCAGTACTTC. It yields the protein CASSLNRGGSYEQYF.

The chain joins TRBV2 to TRBJ2-4, with 13 bases matching TRBD2. Germline V gives CDR1 SNHLY, CDR2 FYNNEI. CDR3 size: 17 residues. J was trimmed by 2 bases and V by 8 bases; bases with no gene match: 9. The CDR3 loop is CASRSVTSGGSKNIQYF. The CDR3 DNA reads as TGTGCCAGCCGCAGTGTGACTAGCGGGGGGTCCAAAAACATTCAGTACTTC.

Sample share makes this clonotype medium-sized. The rearrangement joins TRBV7-2 to TRBJ1-3; no clear D gene. This CDR3 has 14 amino acids. V dropped 0 bases and J dropped 2 bases, with 5 bases sitting between them. Germline CDR1 is SGHTA and CDR2 is FQGNSA. DNA for the CDR3: TGTGCCAGCAGCTTAGCTGGGGCTGGAAACACCATATATTTT. Translating it yields CASSLAGAGNTIYF.

The table lists this clonotype with a count of one. The chain links TRBV20-1 to TRBJ1-5, with D perhaps matching TRBD1 (5 bases). The CDR3 loop spans 12 amino acids. V lost 6 bases and J lost 5, with 11 bases in between. From germline, CDR1 is DFQATT and CDR2 SNEGSKA (reference sequence). The CDR3 here is CSAKVGDQPQHF. The CDR3 bases are TGCAGTGCGAAGGTGGGGGATCAGCCCCAGCATTTT.

The gene calls are TRBV7-2 and TRBJ2-7; D may match TRBD1 or TRBD2 (6 bases each). The CDR3 spans 16 residues. V was shortened by 5 bases and J by 5 bases, with 22 bases between the two germline ends. Looked up from germline, CDR1 is SGHTA and CDR2 is FQGNSA. CDR3 in amino acids: CASSPSPGAALDEQYF. The DNA for the CDR3 is TGTGCCAGCAGCCCATCCCCGGGGGCAGCTCTCGACGAGCAGTACTTC. The full variable domain, rest sourced from reference TRBV7-2 and TRBJ2-7, is GAGVSQSPSNKVTEKGKDVELRCDPISGHTALYWYRQSLGQGLEFLIYFQGNSAPDKSGLPSDRFSAERTGGSVSTLTIQRTQQEDSAVYLCASSPSPGAALDEQYFGPGTRLTVT.

This clonotype appeared a few times. The chain couples TRBV5-1 to TRBJ2-1; no clear D. Trimming took off 1 base at V and 7 bases at J, with 15 bases between the two ends. CDR3 length: 15 residues. Germline-derived CDR1 and CDR2 are SGHRS and YFSETQ. This CDR3 is CASSLQLHASNEQFF. The CDR3, as DNA: TGCGCCAGCAGCTTGCAGCTGCACGCCTCGAATGAGCAGTTCTTC. The entire variable domain, with the rest obtained from reference TRBV5-1 and TRBJ2-1, is as follows: KAGVTQTPRYLIKTRGQQVTLSCSPISGHRSVSWYQQTPGQGLQFLFEYFSETQRNKGNFPGRFSGRQFSNSRSEMNVSTLELGDSALYLCASSLQLHASNEQFFGPGTRLTVL.

CDR3 protein: CASEIQGTVTDTQYF. DNA of the CDR3: TGTGCCAGCGAGATACAGGGTACGGTGACGGATACGCAGTATTTT. The chain carries TRBV2 and TRBJ2-3; TRBD1 might be the D (6 bases). The germline V and J ends were trimmed by 8 bases and 6 bases, with 21 bases remaining between them. CDR3 length equals 15 residues. The germline V gene encodes CDR1 SNHLY and CDR2 FYNNEI.

The chain joins TRBV6-1 to TRBJ1-4; TRBD1 aligns across 8 bases. The CDR3 is made up of 15 amino acids. J lost 8 bases, V lost 4 bases, and 9 bases had no gene match. The V gene's germline CDR1 is MNHNS and CDR2 SASEGT. This chain's CDR3 is CASSGTGTLKEKLFF. The DNA of the CDR3 is TGTGCCAGCAGTGGGACAGGGACCCTTAAGGAAAAACTGTTTTTT.

The rearrangement joins TRBV20-1 to TRBJ1-1, with 8 nucleotides matching TRBD1. V was clipped by 6 bases and J by 1 base; unmatched bases: 4. Germline V CDR1 and CDR2: DFQATT, SNEGSKA (reference sequence). This CDR3 spans 13 amino acids. Here the CDR3 reads CSAYRGRNTEAFF. In nucleotides, the CDR3 is TGCAGTGCCTACAGGGGGAGGAACACTGAAGCTTTCTTT.

The chain carries TRBV6-1 and TRBJ2-2; 7 nucleotides agree with TRBD2. V lost 6 bases and J lost 2; bases outside the gene matches: 9. Germline values: CDR1 MNHNS, CDR2 SASEGT. The CDR3 runs to 16 residues. In nucleotides, the CDR3 is TGTGCCAGCAGAAAGGGGTCGGGGGGAAACACCGGGGAGCTGTTTTTT. Its translation is CASRKGSGGNTGELFF.

In this sample, this clonotype turned up a few times. The V gene is TRBV19, the J gene TRBJ1-1; no clear D gene. The CDR3 spans 14 residues. Germline V gives CDR1 LNHDA, CDR2 SQIVND (reference sequence). Trimming shortened V by 3 bases and J by 0 bases, and 8 bases separated the two germline ends. The DNA of the CDR3 is TGTGCCAGTAGTATGCTACGGCTGAACACTGAAGCTTTCTTT. This encodes CASSMLRLNTEAFF.

The rearrangement joins TRBV2 to TRBJ1-1; TRBD1 agrees at 8 bases. Unmatched junction bases numbered 7, after V lost 5 bases and J lost 2 bases. Per germline, CDR1 SNHLY and CDR2 FYNNEI. The CDR3 is made up of 15 amino acids. The CDR3 nucleotides read TGTGCCAGCAGTCAAGAGGACAGGGATAACACTGAAGCTTTCTTT. Protein sequence: CASSQEDRDNTEAFF.

J is TRBJ2-5 and V is TRBV20-1, with 14 bases identical to TRBD2. Germline V gives CDR1 DFQATT, CDR2 SNEGSKA (reference sequence). With V trimmed by 7 bases and J by 1 base, 5 bases remained unmatched. The CDR3 covers 15 residues. The CDR3: CSVRTSGGRQETQYF. CDR3 nucleotide sequence: TGCAGTGTTCGGACTAGCGGGGGGCGCCAAGAGACCCAGTACTTC.

This clonotype was found a few times. The chain recombines TRBV12-3 or TRBV12-4 with TRBJ2-5; TRBD2 matches at 9 bases. The ends lost 6 bases at V and 4 bases at J; junction bases unmatched: 6. CDR3 size: 14 residues. CDR3 sequence (DNA): TGTGCCAGCAGAATAGCGGGAGTACGAGAGACCCAGTACTTC. Residues: CASRIAGVRETQYF.

This clonotype has only a few counts. DNA for the CDR3: TGCAGTGCTAGAGGAGCAGGGGCGGACACCTACGAGCAGTACTTC. It codes for CSARGAGADTYEQYF. The rearrangement joins TRBV20-1 to TRBJ2-7; D may be TRBD1 (6 bases). CDR1 is DFQATT and CDR2 is SNEGSKA in the germline V gene (reference sequence). The V gene lost 1 base and the J gene lost 2 bases, with 15 bases spanning the gap. The CDR3 has 15 residues.